Presented here are 2 T cell receptor beta chains from one specimen sequenced in a study of T cells in Graves' hyperthyroidism and ophthalmopathy. The CDR3 regions of TCR beta were amplified from RNA transcripts. When the TCR CDR3 underwent first-round RT-PCR, the HTBI primer set was used. TCRdb passed the multiplex PCR reads through MiXCR, listing each CDR3 protein once. The sample yields around 600,000 distinct CDR3 sequences, more than 13% seen once. Sequencing input: blood. Receptors originate from a woman under 30 with Graves' ophthalmopathy.

The CDR3 sequence: CSARYPDSPSSYNSPLHF. CDR3 nucleotides: TGCAGTGCTAGATACCCGGACAGCCCGAGCTCCTATAATTCACCCCTCCACTTT. The chain uses TRBV20-1 and TRBJ1-6; D is possibly TRBD1 (6 bases). V lost 2 bases, J lost 0 bases, and 17 bases lay in between. This CDR3 comprises 18 residues. The V gene's germline CDR1 is DFQATT and CDR2 SNEGSKA (reference sequence).

This clonotype was detected many times. V is TRBV7-3 and J is TRBJ1-5; maybe TRBD1 (6 bases). Per the germline V gene, CDR1 is SGHTA and CDR2 is FQGTGA. V gave up 3 bases and J gave up 6 bases, with 12 bases separating them. CDR3 length: 14 residues. DNA for the CDR3: TGTGCCAGCAGCTTGTCCGGGGGGGCTCAGCCCCAGCATTTT. This sequence encodes CASSLSGGAQPQHF.